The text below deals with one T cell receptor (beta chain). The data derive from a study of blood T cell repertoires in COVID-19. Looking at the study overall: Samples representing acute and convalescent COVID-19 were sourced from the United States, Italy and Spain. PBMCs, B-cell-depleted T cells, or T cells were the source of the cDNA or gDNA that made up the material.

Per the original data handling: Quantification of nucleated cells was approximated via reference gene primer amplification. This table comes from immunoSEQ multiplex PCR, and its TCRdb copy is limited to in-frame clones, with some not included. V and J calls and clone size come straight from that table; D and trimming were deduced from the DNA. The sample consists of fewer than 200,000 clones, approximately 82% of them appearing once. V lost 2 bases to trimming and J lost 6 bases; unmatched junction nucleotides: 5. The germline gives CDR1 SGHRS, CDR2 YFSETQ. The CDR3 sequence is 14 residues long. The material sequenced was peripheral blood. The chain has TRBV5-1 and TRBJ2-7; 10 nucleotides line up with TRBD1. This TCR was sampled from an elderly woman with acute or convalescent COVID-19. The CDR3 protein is CASSLQGQGSEQYF. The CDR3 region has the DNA TGCGCCAGCAGCTTACAGGGACAGGGGAGCGAGCAGTACTTC.